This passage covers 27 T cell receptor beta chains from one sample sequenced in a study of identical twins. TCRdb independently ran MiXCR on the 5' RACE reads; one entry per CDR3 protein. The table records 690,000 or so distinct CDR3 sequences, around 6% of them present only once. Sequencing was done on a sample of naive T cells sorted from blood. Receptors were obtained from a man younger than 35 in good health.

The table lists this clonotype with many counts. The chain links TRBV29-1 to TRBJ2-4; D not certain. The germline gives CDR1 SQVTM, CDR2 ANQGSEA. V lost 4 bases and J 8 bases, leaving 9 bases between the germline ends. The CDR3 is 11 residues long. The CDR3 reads CSVVARDIQYF. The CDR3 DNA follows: TGCAGCGTTGTGGCTAGAGACATTCAGTACTTC.

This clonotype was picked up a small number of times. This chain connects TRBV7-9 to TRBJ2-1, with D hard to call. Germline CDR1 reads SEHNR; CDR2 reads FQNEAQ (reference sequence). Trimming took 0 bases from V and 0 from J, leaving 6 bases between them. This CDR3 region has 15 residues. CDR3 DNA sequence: TGTGCCAGCAGCTTAGCCCCGACCTCCTACAATGAGCAGTTCTTC. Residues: CASSLAPTSYNEQFF.

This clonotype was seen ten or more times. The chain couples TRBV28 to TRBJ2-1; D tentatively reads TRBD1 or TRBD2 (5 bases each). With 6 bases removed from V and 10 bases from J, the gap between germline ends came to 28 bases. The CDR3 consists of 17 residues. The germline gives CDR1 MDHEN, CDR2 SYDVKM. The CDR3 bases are TGTGCCAGCAGCCCCACTCCCGGGACCCATAAAGCCCCAGAGCAGTTCTTC. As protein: CASSPTPGTHKAPEQFF.

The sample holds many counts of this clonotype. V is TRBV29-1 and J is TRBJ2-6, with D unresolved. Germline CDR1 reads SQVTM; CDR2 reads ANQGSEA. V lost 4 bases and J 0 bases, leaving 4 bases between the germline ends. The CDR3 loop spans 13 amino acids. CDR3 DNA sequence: TGCAGCGTTGTTCCCTCTGGGGCCAACGTCCTGACTTTC. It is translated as CSVVPSGANVLTF.

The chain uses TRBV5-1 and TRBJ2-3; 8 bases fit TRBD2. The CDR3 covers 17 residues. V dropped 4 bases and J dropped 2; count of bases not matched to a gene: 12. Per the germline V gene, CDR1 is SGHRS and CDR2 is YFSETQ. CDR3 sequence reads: CASSQRGLGVDTDTQYF. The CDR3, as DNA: TGCGCCAGCAGCCAGCGGGGGCTAGGGGTAGACACAGATACGCAGTATTTT.

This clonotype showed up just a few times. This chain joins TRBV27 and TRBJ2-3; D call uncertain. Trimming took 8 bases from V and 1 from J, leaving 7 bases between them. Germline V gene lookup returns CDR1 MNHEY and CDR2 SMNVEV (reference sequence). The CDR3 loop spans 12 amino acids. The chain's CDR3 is CASGVRTDTQYF. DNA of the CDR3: TGTGCCAGCGGAGTACGCACAGATACGCAGTATTTT.

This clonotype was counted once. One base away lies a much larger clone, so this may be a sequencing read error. Here the CDR3 reads CASSPRQNNSYEQYV. In nucleotides, the CDR3 is TGTGCCAGCAGCCCCCGACAGAACAACTCCTACGAGCAGTACGTC. The V call is TRBV3-1, the J call TRBJ2-7; a possible D gene is TRBD1 (5 bases). V lost 4 bases to trimming and J lost 0 bases, with 13 bases between them. Germline assignment: CDR1 LGHDT and CDR2 YNNKEL (reference sequence). CDR3 size: 15 residues.

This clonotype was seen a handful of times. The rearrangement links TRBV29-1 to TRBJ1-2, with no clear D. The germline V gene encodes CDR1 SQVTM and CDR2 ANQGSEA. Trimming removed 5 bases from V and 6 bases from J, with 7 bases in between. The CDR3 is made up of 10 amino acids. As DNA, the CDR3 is TGCAGCGTTCTCGAGGATGGCTACACCTTC. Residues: CSVLEDGYTF.

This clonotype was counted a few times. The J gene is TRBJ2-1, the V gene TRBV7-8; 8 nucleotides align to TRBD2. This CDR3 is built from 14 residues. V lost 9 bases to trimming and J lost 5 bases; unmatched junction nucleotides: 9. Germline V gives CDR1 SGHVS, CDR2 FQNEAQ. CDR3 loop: CASVLAAINNEQFF. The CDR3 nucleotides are TGTGCCAGTGTACTAGCGGCCATCAACAATGAGCAGTTCTTC.

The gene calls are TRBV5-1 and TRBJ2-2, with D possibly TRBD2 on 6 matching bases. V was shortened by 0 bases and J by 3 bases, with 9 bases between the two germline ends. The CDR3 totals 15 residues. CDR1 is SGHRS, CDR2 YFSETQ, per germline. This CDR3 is CASSLALAHTGELFF. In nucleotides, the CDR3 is TGCGCCAGCAGCTTGGCTCTAGCGCACACCGGGGAGCTGTTTTTT.

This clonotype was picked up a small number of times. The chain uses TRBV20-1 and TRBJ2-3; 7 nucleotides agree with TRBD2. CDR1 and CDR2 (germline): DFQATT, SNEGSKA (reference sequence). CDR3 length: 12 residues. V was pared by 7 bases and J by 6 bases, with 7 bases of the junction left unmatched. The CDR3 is CSVREITDTQYF. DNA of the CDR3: TGCAGTGTGCGGGAGATTACGGATACGCAGTATTTT.

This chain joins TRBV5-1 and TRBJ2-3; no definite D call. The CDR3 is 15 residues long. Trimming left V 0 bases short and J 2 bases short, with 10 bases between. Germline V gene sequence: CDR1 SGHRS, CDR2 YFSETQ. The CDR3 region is CASSLDGFNTDTQYF. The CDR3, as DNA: TGCGCCAGCAGCTTGGACGGATTCAACACAGATACGCAGTATTTT.

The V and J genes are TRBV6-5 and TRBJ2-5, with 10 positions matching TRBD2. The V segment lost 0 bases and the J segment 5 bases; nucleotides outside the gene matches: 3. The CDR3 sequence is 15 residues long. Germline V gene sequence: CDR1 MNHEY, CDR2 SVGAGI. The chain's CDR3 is CASSYSLAGGETQYF. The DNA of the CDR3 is TGTGCCAGCAGTTACTCGTTAGCGGGAGGCGAGACCCAGTACTTC.

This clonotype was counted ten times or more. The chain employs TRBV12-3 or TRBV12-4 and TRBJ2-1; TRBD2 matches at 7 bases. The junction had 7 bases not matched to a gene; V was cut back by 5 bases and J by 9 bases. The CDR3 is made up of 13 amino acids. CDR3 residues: CASSITSDGEQFF. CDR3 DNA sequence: TGTGCCAGCAGTATAACTAGCGACGGTGAGCAGTTCTTC.

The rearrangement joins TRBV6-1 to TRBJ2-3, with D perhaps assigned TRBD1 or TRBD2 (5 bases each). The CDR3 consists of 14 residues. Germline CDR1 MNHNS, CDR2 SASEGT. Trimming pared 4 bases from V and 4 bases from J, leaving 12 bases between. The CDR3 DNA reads TGTGCCAGCAGTGGCCTCTCGGGGCCAGATACGCAGTATTTT. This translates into CASSGLSGPDTQYF.

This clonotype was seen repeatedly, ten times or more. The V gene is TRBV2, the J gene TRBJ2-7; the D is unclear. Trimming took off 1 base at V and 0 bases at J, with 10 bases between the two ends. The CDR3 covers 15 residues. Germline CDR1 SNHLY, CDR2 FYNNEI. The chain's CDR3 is CASSEGPALSYEQYV. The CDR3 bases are TGTGCCAGCAGTGAAGGTCCAGCCCTCTCCTACGAGCAGTACGTC.

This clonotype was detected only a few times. CDR3 DNA sequence: TGTGCCAGCAGTTTGGGACTAGCGGAGGGGGATGAGCAGTTCTTC. This codes for CASSLGLAEGDEQFF. The chain uses TRBV12-3 or TRBV12-4 and TRBJ2-1; 11 bases map to TRBD2. V gave up 3 bases and J gave up 8 bases; unmatched junction bases: 6. CDR3 length: 15 residues.

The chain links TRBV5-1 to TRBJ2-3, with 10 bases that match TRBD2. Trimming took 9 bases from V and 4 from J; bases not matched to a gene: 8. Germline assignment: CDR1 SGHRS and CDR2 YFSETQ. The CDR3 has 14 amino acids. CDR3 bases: TGCGCCACCGGTGAAGCGGGAGGGTCAGATACGCAGTATTTT. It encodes CATGEAGGSDTQYF.

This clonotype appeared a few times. CDR3 amino acids: CASTWDRGFDSGANVLTF. CDR3 DNA: TGCGCCAGCACTTGGGACAGGGGGTTTGACTCTGGGGCCAACGTCCTGACTTTC. The chain joins TRBV10-2 to TRBJ2-6, with 11 bases identical to TRBD1. The germline gives CDR1 WSHSY, CDR2 SAAADI. V gave up 7 bases and J gave up 0 bases; unmatched junction bases: 8. The CDR3 length is 18 residues.

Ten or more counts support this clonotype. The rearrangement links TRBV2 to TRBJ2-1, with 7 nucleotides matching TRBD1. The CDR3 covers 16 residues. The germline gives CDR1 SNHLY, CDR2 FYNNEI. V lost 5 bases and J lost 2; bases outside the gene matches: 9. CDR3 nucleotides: TGTGCCAGCAGTCAGACCGGGACAGCGACCTACAATGAGCAGTTCTTC. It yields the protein CASSQTGTATYNEQFF.

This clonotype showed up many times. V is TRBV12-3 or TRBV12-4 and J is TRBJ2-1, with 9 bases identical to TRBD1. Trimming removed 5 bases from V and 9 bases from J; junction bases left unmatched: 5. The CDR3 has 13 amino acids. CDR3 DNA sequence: TGTGCCAGCAGTGCAAAGGGACAGGGTGAGCAGTTCTTC. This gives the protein CASSAKGQGEQFF.

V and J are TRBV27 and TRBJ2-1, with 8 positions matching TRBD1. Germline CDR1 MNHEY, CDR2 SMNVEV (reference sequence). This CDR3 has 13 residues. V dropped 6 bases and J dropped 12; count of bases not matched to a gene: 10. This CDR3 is CASSPRQGSGQFF. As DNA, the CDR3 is TGTGCCAGCAGCCCAAGACAGGGGTCGGGGCAGTTCTTC.

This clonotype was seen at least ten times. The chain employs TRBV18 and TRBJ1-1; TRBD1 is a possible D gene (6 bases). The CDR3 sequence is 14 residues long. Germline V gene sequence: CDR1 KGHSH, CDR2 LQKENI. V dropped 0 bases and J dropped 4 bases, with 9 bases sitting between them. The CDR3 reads CASSPPRGGTEAFF. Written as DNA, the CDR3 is TGTGCCAGCTCACCACCCAGAGGGGGCACTGAAGCTTTCTTT.

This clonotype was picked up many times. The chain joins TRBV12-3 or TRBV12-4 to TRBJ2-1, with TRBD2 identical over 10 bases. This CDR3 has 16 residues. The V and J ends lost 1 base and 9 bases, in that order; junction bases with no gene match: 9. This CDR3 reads CASSLVRRLAGFEQFF. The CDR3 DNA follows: TGTGCCAGCAGTTTAGTAAGGAGACTAGCGGGTTTTGAGCAGTTCTTC.

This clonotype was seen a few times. In nucleotides, the CDR3 is TGTGCCATCAGTTCGGCGGGACAGGGGAAGGATGGGGCCAACGTCCTGACTTTC. Translating it yields CAISSAGQGKDGANVLTF. This chain uses TRBV10-3 with TRBJ2-6; the match to TRBD1 covers 10 bases. Germline V lookup: CDR1 ENHRY, CDR2 SYGVKD. The CDR3 covers 18 residues. Unmatched junction bases numbered 10, after V lost 5 bases and J lost 3 bases.

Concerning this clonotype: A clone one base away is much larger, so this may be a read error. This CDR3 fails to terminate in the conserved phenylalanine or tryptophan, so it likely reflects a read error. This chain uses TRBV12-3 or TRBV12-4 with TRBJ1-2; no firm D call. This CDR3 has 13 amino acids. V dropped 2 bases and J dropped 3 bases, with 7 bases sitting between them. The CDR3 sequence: CASSLRRDYGYTS. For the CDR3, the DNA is TGTGCCAGCAGTTTACGTCGGGACTATGGCTACACCTCC.

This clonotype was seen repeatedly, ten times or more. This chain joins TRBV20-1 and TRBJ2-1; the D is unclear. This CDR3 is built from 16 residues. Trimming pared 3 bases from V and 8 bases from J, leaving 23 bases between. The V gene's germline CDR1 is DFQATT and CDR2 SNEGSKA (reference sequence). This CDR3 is CSASAVGVAKEDEQFF. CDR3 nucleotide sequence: TGCAGTGCTAGCGCTGTTGGGGTCGCCAAAGAGGATGAGCAGTTCTTC.